This T cell receptor beta chain derives from a study of blood T cells in healthy people across ages. Notes on the study in general: With naive T cell percentage, TCR beta diversity showed a strong correlation.

The CDR3 spans 16 residues. The V gene lost 3 bases and the J gene lost 0 bases, with 15 bases spanning the gap. Germline loops: CDR1 SQVTM, CDR2 ANQGSEA. This clonotype was seen a few times. Its antigen is not identified. Every donor contributed about 10 milliliters of peripheral blood by blood draw. A second PCR of about 7 to 12 cycles used a sample-barcoded 5' primer and a J-beta primer mix. Each CDR3 protein is one row after TCRdb ran MiXCR on the 5' RACE reads. The sample holds 700,000 or so distinct CDR3 sequences; about a fifth are singletons and the top ten take about 22%. The clonotype comes from a man between 65 and 85 years old in good health. The chain is built from TRBV29-1 and TRBJ2-1; unclear D gene. Sequencing was performed on blood. CDR3 sequence reads: CSVDHLATSSYNEQFF. As DNA, the CDR3 is TGCAGCGTTGATCACCTGGCTACAAGCTCCTACAATGAGCAGTTCTTC.